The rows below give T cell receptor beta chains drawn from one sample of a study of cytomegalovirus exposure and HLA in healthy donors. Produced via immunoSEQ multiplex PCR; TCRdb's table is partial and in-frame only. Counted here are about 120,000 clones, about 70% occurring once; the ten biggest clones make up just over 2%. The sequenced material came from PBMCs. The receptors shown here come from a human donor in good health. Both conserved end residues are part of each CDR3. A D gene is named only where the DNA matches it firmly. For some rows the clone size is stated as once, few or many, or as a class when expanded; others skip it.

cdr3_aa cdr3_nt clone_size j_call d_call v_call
CASSPGETLLPLHF TGCGCCAGCAGCCCCGGGGAAACGCTTTTACCCCTCCACTTT - TRBJ1-6 - TRBV5-1
CSSSKWSPGQRVKETQYF TGTTCCAGCAGCAAATGGTCCCCCGGACAGAGGGTGAAAGAGACCCAGTACTTC - TRBJ2-5 - TRBV7-9
CASSPESADYEQYF TGTGCCAGCAGCCCCGAGTCGGCGGACTACGAGCAGTACTTC - TRBJ2-7 - TRBV5-4
CASSLTGTSVGYNEQFF TGCGCCAGCAGCTTAACCGGGACTAGCGTGGGTTACAATGAGCAGTTCTTC few TRBJ2-1 TRBD2 TRBV5-1
CASSRGRGQYF TGTGCCAGCAGCAGGGGTCGGGGTCAGTATTTT - TRBJ2-3 - TRBV21-1
CASRPTTGGAYEQYF TGTGCCAGCAGACCCACGACCGGGGGGGCCTACGAGCAGTACTTC few TRBJ2-7 TRBD2 TRBV28
CASSGRLGTKNIQYF TGTGCCAGCAGCGGCAGGCTCGGAACCAAAAACATTCAGTACTTC - TRBJ2-4 - TRBV7-2
CASSKGQGVYGYTF TGTGCCAGCAGTAAAGGACAGGGGGTCTATGGCTACACCTTC - TRBJ1-2 TRBD1 TRBV27
CASSPGTSGTFPFF TGTGCCAGCAGCCCTGGGACTAGCGGGACCTTCCCTTTCTTC - TRBJ2-1 TRBD2 TRBV14
CASSQSSGRRHLYEQYF TGTGCCAGCAGCCAATCTAGCGGGAGGAGGCATCTTTACGAGCAGTACTTC few TRBJ2-7 TRBD2 TRBV14
CASSRQGEKLFF TGTGCCAGCAGTAGACAGGGCGAAAAACTGTTTTTT - TRBJ1-4 TRBD1 TRBV7-2
CASSFRTSGVQETQYF TGTGCCAGCAGTTTTCGGACTAGCGGGGTACAAGAGACCCAGTACTTC - TRBJ2-5 TRBD2 TRBV28
CASRMAGVSRYEQYF TGCGCCAGCAGAATGGCGGGTGTAAGCCGCTACGAGCAGTACTTC - TRBJ2-7 - TRBV5-1
CATSRDQQIGTEAFF TGTGCCACCAGCAGAGATCAACAGATTGGCACTGAAGCTTTCTTT - TRBJ1-1 - TRBV15
CASSLTSGGDTDTQYF TGTGCCAGCAGCTTGACTAGCGGGGGTGATACAGATACGCAGTATTTT - TRBJ2-3 TRBD2 TRBV7-7
CASGGDRGANEKLFF TGTGCCAGCGGAGGGGACAGGGGAGCTAATGAAAAACTGTTTTTT once TRBJ1-4 TRBD1 TRBV2
CASSFNGGNTEAFF TGTGCCAGCAGCTTTAATGGGGGCAATACTGAAGCTTTCTTT - TRBJ1-1 - TRBV7-9
CASSEWVTGVNEQFF TGTGCCAGCAGTGAATGGGTGACAGGGGTTAATGAGCAGTTCTTC few TRBJ2-1 TRBD1 TRBV6-1
CASSLYGERMIF TGTGCCAGCAGTTTATACGGCGAGAGGATGATTTTT few TRBJ1-4 - TRBV28
CASRQGWSQPQHF TGTGCCAGCAGGCAGGGGTGGAGTCAGCCCCAGCATTTT - TRBJ1-5 - TRBV2
CASSFREMNTEAFF TGCGCCAGCAGCTTCCGAGAAATGAACACTGAAGCTTTCTTT - TRBJ1-1 - TRBV5-1
CASKKGQGGNQPQHF TGTGCCAGCAAGAAGGGACAGGGAGGCAATCAGCCCCAGCATTTT many TRBJ1-5 TRBD1 TRBV7-2
CASSLGSGRGRGFQETQYF TGTGCCAGCAGCCTAGGCAGCGGCAGGGGGCGCGGGTTCCAAGAGACCCAGTACTTC - TRBJ2-5 TRBD1 TRBV7-2
CASSRRQTSGGARETQYF TGTGCCAGCAGCCGCCGTCAGACTAGCGGGGGGGCCCGAGAGACCCAGTACTTC - TRBJ2-5 TRBD2 TRBV7-2
CASNNEGLTFF TGTGCCAGCAACAACGAGGGTCTAACTTTCTTT - TRBJ1-1 - TRBV11-2
CASSYPSREDEQYF TGTGCCAGCAGTTACCCGTCAAGGGAGGACGAGCAGTACTTC - TRBJ2-7 - TRBV6-6
CASSLTGTYEQYF TGTGCCAGCAGCTTGACAGGGACGTACGAGCAGTACTTC - TRBJ2-7 - TRBV5-6
CASSVLHSGDGVTQYF TGTGCCAGCAGTGTCCTCCACTCCGGGGATGGGGTGACCCAGTACTTC once TRBJ2-5 - TRBV2
CASSLQASTDTQYF TGCGCCAGCAGCTTACAGGCAAGCACAGATACGCAGTATTTT - TRBJ2-3 - TRBV5-1
CATVDRDNQPQHF TGTGCCACGGTGGACAGGGACAATCAGCCCCAGCATTTT once TRBJ1-5 TRBD1 TRBV10-3
CASSIIGQGASNQPQHF TGTGCCAGTAGTATCATCGGACAGGGGGCTAGCAATCAGCCCCAGCATTTT - TRBJ1-5 TRBD1 TRBV19
CSVGTSGGYNEQFF TGCAGCGTTGGCACTAGCGGGGGCTACAATGAGCAGTTCTTC - TRBJ2-1 TRBD2 TRBV29-1
CASRQGSNQPQHF TGTGCCAGCCGACAGGGATCCAATCAGCCCCAGCATTTT - TRBJ1-5 TRBD1 TRBV28
CASRLEGQTNYGYTF TGTGCCAGCAGATTAGAGGGACAGACGAACTATGGCTACACCTTC - TRBJ1-2 TRBD1 TRBV27
CASSQYPGSGNTIYF TGTGCCAGCAGCCAATATCCAGGCTCTGGAAACACCATATATTTT - TRBJ1-3 - TRBV14
CASSSLSAEAFF TGTGCCAGCAGCTCACTTAGCGCTGAAGCTTTCTTT once TRBJ1-1 - TRBV5-6
CASSPPGESGYTF TGTGCCAGCAGCCCACCAGGGGAGAGCGGCTACACCTTC - TRBJ1-2 - TRBV5-6
CASSLFGASGVEQYF TGTGCCAGCAGCTTGTTCGGCGCCTCAGGGGTCGAGCAGTACTTC - TRBJ2-7 - TRBV5-6
CASSLSPTVNTDTQYF TGTGCCAGCAGCTTATCCCCAACAGTTAACACAGATACGCAGTATTTT - TRBJ2-3 - TRBV7-2
CASSLATGQPNEKLFF TGTGCCAGCAGCTTAGCTACAGGGCAACCTAATGAAAAACTGTTTTTT few TRBJ1-4 - TRBV7-2
CASSVSSRGNTEAFF TGTGCCAGCAGCGTCTCCTCTAGGGGGAACACTGAAGCTTTCTTT - TRBJ1-1 - TRBV9
CASSSTWTGRGQPQHF TGTGCCAGCAGTTCCACCTGGACAGGTAGAGGTCAGCCCCAGCATTTT - TRBJ1-5 TRBD1 TRBV27
CATRLAGEGDEQFF TGTGCCACCCGACTAGCGGGAGAGGGCGATGAGCAGTTCTTC - TRBJ2-1 TRBD2 TRBV28